What follows describes a single T cell receptor beta chain. Its target is not known. This sample is part of a study of cytomegalovirus exposure and HLA in healthy donors. Study at large: An earlier analysis found some 120 million unique TCR beta sequences from about 190 million T cells.

Primers for the PCR totalled 60 Vbeta and 13 Jbeta. Assay used: immunoSEQ multiplex PCR; TCRdb lists only in-frame clones, some missing. The listing contains under 90,000 clones. The CDR3 is 16 residues long. Germline CDR1 and CDR2: MNHEY and SVGAGI. With 2 bases clipped from V and 5 bases from J, the junction kept 7 bases outside the gene matches. Study-wide results and caveats: Excluded: some indistinguishable V segments such as TRBV6-2 and TRBV6-3. TCR beta chains numbering roughly 150 were designated cytomegalovirus-associated. What a later analysis reportedly showed was that an Asian-associated ancestry cluster had fewer N-insertions than the approximately 700-donor mean.

The clonotype originates from a female donor in good health and CMV-seropositive. The sequencing sample was made of PBMCs. The chain links TRBV6-5 to TRBJ2-7, with TRBD2 identical over 12 bases. CDR3 protein: CASSYRTSGRNHEQYF. The DNA for the CDR3 is TGTGCCAGCAGTTACAGAACTAGCGGGAGGAACCACGAGCAGTACTTC.